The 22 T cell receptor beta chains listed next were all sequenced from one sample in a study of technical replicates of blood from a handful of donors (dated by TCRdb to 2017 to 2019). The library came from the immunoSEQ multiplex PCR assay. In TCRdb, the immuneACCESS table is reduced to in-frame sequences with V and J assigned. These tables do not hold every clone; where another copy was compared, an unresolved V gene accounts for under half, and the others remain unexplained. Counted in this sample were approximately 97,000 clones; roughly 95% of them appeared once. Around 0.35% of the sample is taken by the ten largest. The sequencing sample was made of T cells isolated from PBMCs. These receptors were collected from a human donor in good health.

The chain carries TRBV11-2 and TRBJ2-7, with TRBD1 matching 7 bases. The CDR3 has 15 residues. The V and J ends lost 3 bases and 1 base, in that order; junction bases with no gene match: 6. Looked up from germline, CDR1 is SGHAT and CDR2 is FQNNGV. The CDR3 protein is CASSFAPGQSYEQYF. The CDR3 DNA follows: TGTGCCAGCAGCTTCGCTCCGGGACAGTCCTACGAGCAGTACTTC.

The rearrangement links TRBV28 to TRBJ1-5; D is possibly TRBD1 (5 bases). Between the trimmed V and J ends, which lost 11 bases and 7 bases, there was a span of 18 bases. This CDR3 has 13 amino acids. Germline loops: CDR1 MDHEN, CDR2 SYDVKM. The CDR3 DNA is TGTGCCTCCCAATGGGGGGGGGAACAGCCCCAGCATTTT. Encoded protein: CASQWGGEQPQHF.

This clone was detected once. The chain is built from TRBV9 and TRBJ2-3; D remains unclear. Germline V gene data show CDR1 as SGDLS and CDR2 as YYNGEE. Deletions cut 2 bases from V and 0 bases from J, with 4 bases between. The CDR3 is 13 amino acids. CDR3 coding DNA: TGTGCCAGCAGCGTTCTTAGCACAGATACGCAGTATTTT. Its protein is CASSVLSTDTQYF.

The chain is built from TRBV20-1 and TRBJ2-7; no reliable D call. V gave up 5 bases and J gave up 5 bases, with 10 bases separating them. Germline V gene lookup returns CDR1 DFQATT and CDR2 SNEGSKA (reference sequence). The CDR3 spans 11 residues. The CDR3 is CSALKLNEQYF. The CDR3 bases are TGCAGTGCTCTAAAGCTTAACGAGCAGTACTTC.

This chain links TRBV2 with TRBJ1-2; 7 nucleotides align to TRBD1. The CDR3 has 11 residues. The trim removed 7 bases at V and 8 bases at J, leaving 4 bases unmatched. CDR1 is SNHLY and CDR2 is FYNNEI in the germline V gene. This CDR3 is CASNEGQGYTF. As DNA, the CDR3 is TGTGCCAGCAACGAGGGACAGGGCTACACCTTC.

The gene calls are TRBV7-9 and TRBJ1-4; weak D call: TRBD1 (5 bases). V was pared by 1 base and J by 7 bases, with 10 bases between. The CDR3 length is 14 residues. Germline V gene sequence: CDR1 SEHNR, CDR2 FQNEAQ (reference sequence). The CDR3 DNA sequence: TGTGCCAGCAGCTTAGGTACAGGCGGTGAAAAACTGTTTTTT. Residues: CASSLGTGGEKLFF.

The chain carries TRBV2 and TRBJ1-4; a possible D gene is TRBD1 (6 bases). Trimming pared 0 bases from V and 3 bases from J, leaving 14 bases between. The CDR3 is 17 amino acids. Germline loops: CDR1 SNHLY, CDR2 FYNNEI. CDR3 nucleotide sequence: TGTGCCAGCAGTGAAGCTCAACGGACAGAAGCTAATGAAAAACTGTTTTTT. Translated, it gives CASSEAQRTEANEKLFF.

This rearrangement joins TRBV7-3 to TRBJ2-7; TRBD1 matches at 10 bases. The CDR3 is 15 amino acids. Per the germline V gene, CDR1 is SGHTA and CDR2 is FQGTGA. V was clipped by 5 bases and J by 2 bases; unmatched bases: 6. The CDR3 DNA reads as TGTGCCAGCAGCAGAATGGGACAGGGGACCTACGAGCAGTACTTC. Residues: CASSRMGQGTYEQYF.

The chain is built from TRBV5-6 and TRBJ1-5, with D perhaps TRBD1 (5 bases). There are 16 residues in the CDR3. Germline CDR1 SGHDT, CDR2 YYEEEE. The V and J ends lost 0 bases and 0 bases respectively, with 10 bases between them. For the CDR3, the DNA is TGTGCCAGCAGCTTGGAGTCGGGGGTTAGCAATCAGCCCCAGCATTTT. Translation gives CASSLESGVSNQPQHF.

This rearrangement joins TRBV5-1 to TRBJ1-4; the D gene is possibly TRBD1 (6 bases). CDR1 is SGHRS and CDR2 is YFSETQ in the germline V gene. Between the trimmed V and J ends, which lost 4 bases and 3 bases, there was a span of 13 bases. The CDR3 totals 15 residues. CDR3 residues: CASSDQDSPNEKLFF. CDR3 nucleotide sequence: TGCGCCAGCAGCGATCAGGACAGCCCTAATGAAAAACTGTTTTTT.

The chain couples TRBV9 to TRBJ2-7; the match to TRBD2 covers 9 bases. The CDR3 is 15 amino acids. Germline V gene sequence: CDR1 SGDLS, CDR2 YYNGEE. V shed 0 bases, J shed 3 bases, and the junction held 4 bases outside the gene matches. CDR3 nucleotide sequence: TGTGCCAGCAGCGTAGGGGCTAGCGGGGACTACGAGCAGTACTTC. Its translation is CASSVGASGDYEQYF.

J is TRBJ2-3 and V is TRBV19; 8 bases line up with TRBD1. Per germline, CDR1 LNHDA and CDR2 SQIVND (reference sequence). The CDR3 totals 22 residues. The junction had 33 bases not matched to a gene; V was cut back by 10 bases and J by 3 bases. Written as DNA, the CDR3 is TGTGCCATTGGGGGACAGGTTGGATTTCCTTGGTTAGAGTTTAAAAGGACAGATACGCAGTATTTT. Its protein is CAIGGQVGFPWLEFKRTDTQYF.

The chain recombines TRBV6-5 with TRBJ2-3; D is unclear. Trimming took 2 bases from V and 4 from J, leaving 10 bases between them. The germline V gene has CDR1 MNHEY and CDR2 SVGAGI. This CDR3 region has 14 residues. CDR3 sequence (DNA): TGTGCCAGCAGTTACCAGTGGGCGTCAGATACGCAGTATTTT. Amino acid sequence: CASSYQWASDTQYF.

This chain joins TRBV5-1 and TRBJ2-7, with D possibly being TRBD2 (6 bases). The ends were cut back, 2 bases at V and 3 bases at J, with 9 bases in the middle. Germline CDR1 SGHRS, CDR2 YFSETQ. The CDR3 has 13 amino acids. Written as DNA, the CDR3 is TGCGCCAGCAGCTTCAGACTAGACTACGAGCAGTACTTC. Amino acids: CASSFRLDYEQYF.

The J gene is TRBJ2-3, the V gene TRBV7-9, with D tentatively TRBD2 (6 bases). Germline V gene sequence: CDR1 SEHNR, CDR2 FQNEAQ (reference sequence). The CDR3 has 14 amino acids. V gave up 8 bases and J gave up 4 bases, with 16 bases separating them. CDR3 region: CASRASGVADTQYF. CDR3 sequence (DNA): TGTGCCAGCCGAGCTTCGGGAGTTGCAGATACGCAGTATTTT. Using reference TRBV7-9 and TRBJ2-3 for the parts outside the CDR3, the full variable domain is DTGVSQNPRHKITKRGQNVTFRCDPISEHNRLYWYRQTLGQGPEFLTYFQNEAQLEKSRLLSDRFSAERPKGSFSTLEIQRTEQGDSAMYLCASRASGVADTQYFGPGTRLTVL.

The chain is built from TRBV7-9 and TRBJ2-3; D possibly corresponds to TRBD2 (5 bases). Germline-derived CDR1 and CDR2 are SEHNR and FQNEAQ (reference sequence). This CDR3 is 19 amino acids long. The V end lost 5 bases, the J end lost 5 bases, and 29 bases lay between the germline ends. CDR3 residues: CASSPLSVRRLFRGDTQYF. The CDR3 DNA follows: TGTGCCAGCAGCCCCCTTAGCGTGAGGAGACTGTTTCGAGGAGATACGCAGTATTTT.

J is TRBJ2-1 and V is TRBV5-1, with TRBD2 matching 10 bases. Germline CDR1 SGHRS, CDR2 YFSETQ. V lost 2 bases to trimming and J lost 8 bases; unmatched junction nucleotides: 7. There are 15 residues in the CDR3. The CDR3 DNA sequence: TGCGCCAGCAGCTTAGGCAGCGGGAGGGTGGATGAGCAGTTCTTC. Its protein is CASSLGSGRVDEQFF.

CDR3 amino acids: CASTFGPELYYEQYF. The CDR3 nucleotides read TGTGCCAGCACCTTCGGTCCGGAACTATACTACGAGCAGTACTTC. This chain connects TRBV2 to TRBJ2-7, with D uncertain. CDR3 size: 15 residues. Trimming stripped 7 bases from V and 3 bases from J, with 19 bases between. Germline V gives CDR1 SNHLY, CDR2 FYNNEI.

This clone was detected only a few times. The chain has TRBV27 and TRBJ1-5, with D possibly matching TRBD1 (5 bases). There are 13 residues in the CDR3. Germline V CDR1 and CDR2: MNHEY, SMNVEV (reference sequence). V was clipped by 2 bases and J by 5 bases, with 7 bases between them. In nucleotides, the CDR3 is TGTGCCAGCAGTTTAGTCAGGGATCAGCCCCAGCATTTT. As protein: CASSLVRDQPQHF.

CDR3 residues: CASSFRRETGETQYF. CDR3 DNA: TGTGCCAGTAGTTTCAGGAGGGAGACGGGAGAGACCCAGTACTTC. V and J are TRBV19 and TRBJ2-5, with D possibly matching TRBD2 (6 bases). V was trimmed by 5 bases and J by 4 bases, leaving 17 bases between them. The CDR3 extends over 15 amino acids. Germline V gene sequence: CDR1 LNHDA, CDR2 SQIVND (reference sequence).

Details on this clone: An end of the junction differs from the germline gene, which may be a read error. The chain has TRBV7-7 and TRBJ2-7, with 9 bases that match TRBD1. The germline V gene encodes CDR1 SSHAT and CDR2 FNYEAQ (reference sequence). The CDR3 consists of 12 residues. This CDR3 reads CASSSTGGEQYF. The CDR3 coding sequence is TGTGCTAGCAGCTCGACAGGGGGCGAGCAGTACTTC.

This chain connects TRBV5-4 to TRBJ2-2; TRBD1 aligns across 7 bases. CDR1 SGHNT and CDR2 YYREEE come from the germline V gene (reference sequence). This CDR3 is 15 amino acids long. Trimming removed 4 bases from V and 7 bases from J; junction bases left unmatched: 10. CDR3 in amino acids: CASSVGQEVVGELFF. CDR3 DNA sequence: TGTGCCAGCAGCGTAGGACAGGAGGTCGTCGGGGAGCTGTTTTTT.